The 32 T cell receptor beta chains reported below all come from one sample, sequenced in a study of blood T cell repertoires in COVID-19. The data were produced by immunoSEQ multiplex PCR, yet TCRdb's version contains in-frame clones alone and is incomplete. The sample includes roughly 280,000 clones, about 89% of them seen just once. What was sequenced was peripheral blood. Every receptor here comes from a man aged 40-49 years with active or convalescent COVID-19.

The V and J genes are TRBV19 and TRBJ1-4; D remains ambiguous. The V gene's germline CDR1 is LNHDA and CDR2 SQIVND (reference sequence). This CDR3 region has 16 residues. V was trimmed by 9 bases and J by 2 bases, leaving 19 bases between them. The CDR3 spells CASLEGPGGTNEKLFF. The CDR3, as DNA: TGTGCCAGCCTTGAAGGACCCGGAGGGACTAATGAAAAACTGTTTTTT. Complete variable domain (other parts from reference TRBV19 and TRBJ1-4): DGGITQSPKYLFRKEGQNVTLSCEQNLNHDAMYWYRQDPGQGLRLIYYSQIVNDFQKGDIAEGYSVSREKKESFPLTVTSAQKNPTAFYLCASLEGPGGTNEKLFFGSGTQLSVL.

The chain combines TRBV5-6 with TRBJ2-7, with TRBD1 matching 10 bases. V dropped 4 bases and J dropped 2; count of bases not matched to a gene: 6. This CDR3 contains 15 residues. Looked up from germline, CDR1 is SGHDT and CDR2 is YYEEEE. The CDR3 loop reads CASSRRDRGPYEQYF. The CDR3 nucleotides are TGTGCCAGCAGCCGCCGGGACAGGGGACCCTACGAGCAGTACTTC.

CDR3 amino acids: CASSGLAGGQETQYF. The CDR3 bases are TGTGCCAGCAGCGGACTAGCGGGGGGGCAAGAGACCCAGTACTTC. V gene TRBV9 combines with J gene TRBJ2-5, with 14 bases lining up with TRBD2. The V and J ends lost 3 bases and 2 bases, in that order; junction bases with no gene match: 0. Germline values: CDR1 SGDLS, CDR2 YYNGEE. The CDR3 extends over 15 amino acids.

The chain uses TRBV24-1 and TRBJ2-1; TRBD2 matches 10 bases. V was pared by 7 bases and J by 8 bases, with 4 bases of the junction left unmatched. This CDR3 contains 13 residues. The V gene's germline CDR1 is KGHDR and CDR2 SFDVKD. The CDR3 loop reads CATRSGGAYEQFF. The CDR3, as DNA: TGTGCCACCAGGAGCGGGGGGGCGTATGAGCAGTTCTTC.

J is TRBJ1-5 and V is TRBV9; D is unclear. Germline lookup yields CDR1 SGDLS and CDR2 YYNGEE. V lost 0 bases and J lost 3, with 10 bases in between. This CDR3 is built from 15 residues. The CDR3 sequence is CASSVDGLLNQPQHF. As DNA, the CDR3 is TGTGCCAGCAGCGTAGATGGGCTGCTCAATCAGCCCCAGCATTTT. Combining the CDR3 with reference TRBV9 and TRBJ1-5 gives the whole variable domain DSGVTQTPKHLITATGQRVTLRCSPRSGDLSVYWYQQSLDQGLQFLIQYYNGEERAKGNILERFSAQQFPDLHSELNLSSLELGDSALYFCASSVDGLLNQPQHFGDGTRLSIL.

The rearrangement joins TRBV6-1 to TRBJ2-1, with D possibly matching TRBD2 (7 bases). This CDR3 is built from 15 residues. The V end lost 1 base, the J end lost 9 bases, and 16 bases lay between the germline ends. Germline assignment: CDR1 MNHNS and CDR2 SASEGT. CDR3 region: CASSEVGGGAPEQFF. The CDR3 DNA is TGTGCCAGCAGTGAAGTCGGAGGGGGGGCCCCTGAGCAGTTCTTC.

The chain joins TRBV19 to TRBJ2-3; tentative D call: TRBD2 (5 bases). The ends were cut back, 4 bases at V and 0 bases at J, with 14 bases in the middle. Per germline, CDR1 LNHDA and CDR2 SQIVND (reference sequence). This CDR3 comprises 16 residues. The CDR3 sequence: CASSKASLPSTDTQYF. CDR3 nucleotides: TGTGCCAGTAGTAAAGCTAGCCTTCCTAGCACAGATACGCAGTATTTT.

This chain joins TRBV19 and TRBJ1-2, with TRBD1 matching 8 bases. Germline V CDR1 and CDR2: LNHDA, SQIVND (reference sequence). The CDR3 sequence is 16 residues long. V trimming: 5 bases; J trimming: 4 bases; junction bases outside the gene matches: 12. The CDR3: CASSPRTGNNFYGYTF. The CDR3 nucleotides read TGTGCCAGTAGTCCCCGGACAGGGAATAATTTCTATGGCTACACCTTC.

This clone was recorded a few times. This chain connects TRBV9 to TRBJ1-5, with D unclear. Germline V gene lookup returns CDR1 SGDLS and CDR2 YYNGEE. The V end was cut by 0 bases, the J end by 4 bases, with 11 bases between. The CDR3 is made up of 15 amino acids. The CDR3 bases are TGTGCCAGCAGCGTAGATGCAGGTGGGAATCAGCCCCAGCATTTT. This sequence encodes CASSVDAGGNQPQHF. Combining the CDR3 with reference TRBV9 and TRBJ1-5 gives the whole variable domain DSGVTQTPKHLITATGQRVTLRCSPRSGDLSVYWYQQSLDQGLQFLIQYYNGEERAKGNILERFSAQQFPDLHSELNLSSLELGDSALYFCASSVDAGGNQPQHFGDGTRLSIL.

The gene calls are TRBV19 and TRBJ2-1, with 10 bases fitting TRBD2. CDR1 is LNHDA, CDR2 SQIVND, per germline (reference sequence). V lost 3 bases to trimming and J lost 2 bases; unmatched junction nucleotides: 7. This CDR3 is 17 amino acids long. The CDR3 DNA sequence: TGTGCCAGTAGTATGACCGCCGGACTAGCGGCCTACAATGAGCAGTTCTTC. Its protein is CASSMTAGLAAYNEQFF.

This clone was counted a single time. The J gene is TRBJ2-2, the V gene TRBV6-1; 11 nucleotides line up with TRBD1. The J segment lost 4 bases and the V segment lost 4 bases, leaving 11 bases of the junction unmatched. The CDR3 spans 18 residues. Germline V CDR1 and CDR2: MNHNS, SASEGT. The CDR3 region has the DNA TGTGCCAGCAGTGTTAAGAGGCGGGGGACAGGGGGCACCGGGGAGCTGTTTTTT. It specifies CASSVKRRGTGGTGELFF.

Written as DNA, the CDR3 is TGTGCCAGCAGTTTCCGGGACACCTACGAGCAGTACTTC. Translation: CASSFRDTYEQYF. V is TRBV12-3 or TRBV12-4 and J is TRBJ2-7, with D perhaps TRBD1 (6 bases). The CDR3 covers 13 residues. The V end was cut by 3 bases, the J end by 2 bases, with 8 bases between.

The chain carries TRBV11-3 and TRBJ1-1; no clear D. CDR1 is SGHNT, CDR2 YENEEA, per germline. There are 13 residues in the CDR3. V dropped 1 base and J dropped 3 bases, with 6 bases sitting between them. The CDR3: CASSLVGDTEAFF. The CDR3 coding sequence is TGTGCCAGCAGCTTAGTCGGGGACACTGAAGCTTTCTTT.

The chain is built from TRBV6-5 and TRBJ2-7; 9 bases align to TRBD1. The CDR3 consists of 16 residues. Trimming at V came to 4 bases and at J to 7 bases, leaving 14 bases not matched to a gene. CDR1 is MNHEY and CDR2 is SVGAGI in the germline V gene. The CDR3 reads CASSLGQPGQGGEQYF. DNA for the CDR3: TGTGCCAGCAGTTTGGGTCAACCGGGACAGGGTGGTGAGCAGTACTTC.

The V and J genes are TRBV9 and TRBJ1-1, with TRBD1 identical over 8 bases. The germline V gene encodes CDR1 SGDLS and CDR2 YYNGEE. The CDR3 totals 13 residues. V trimming: 1 base; J trimming: 6 bases; junction bases outside the gene matches: 2. In DNA form, the CDR3 reads TGTGCCAGCAGCGTACAGGGGGCTGCTGAAGCTTTCTTT. This encodes CASSVQGAAEAFF. Together with reference TRBV9 and TRBJ1-1, the CDR3 gives the full variable domain: DSGVTQTPKHLITATGQRVTLRCSPRSGDLSVYWYQQSLDQGLQFLIQYYNGEERAKGNILERFSAQQFPDLHSELNLSSLELGDSALYFCASSVQGAAEAFFGQGTRLTVV.

This rearrangement joins TRBV4-1 to TRBJ2-5; TRBD2 matches 10 bases. The junction had 9 bases not matched to a gene; V was cut back by 4 bases and J by 1 base. The CDR3 contains 17 residues. Germline CDR1 is MGHRA and CDR2 is YSYEKL. Here the CDR3 reads CASSLAHRTSGQETQYF. CDR3 coding DNA: TGCGCCAGCAGCCTCGCACATCGGACTAGCGGCCAAGAGACCCAGTACTTC.

The CDR3 nucleotides read TGCGCCAGCAGCCAAGATTCCCTGCTGGGGTCGGGAGGCTACACCTTC. Its protein product is CASSQDSLLGSGGYTF. The rearrangement uses TRBV4-1 and TRBJ1-2; D unclear. V was shortened by 0 bases and J by 8 bases, with 19 bases between the two germline ends. Germline V gene lookup returns CDR1 MGHRA and CDR2 YSYEKL. The CDR3 totals 16 residues.

The V call is TRBV20-1, the J call TRBJ2-7; TRBD2 is a possible D gene (6 bases). Looked up from germline, CDR1 is DFQATT and CDR2 is SNEGSKA (reference sequence). There are 11 residues in the CDR3. V was clipped by 5 bases and J by 8 bases, with 13 bases between them. CDR3 loop: CSAQGGVQQYF. DNA of the CDR3: TGCAGTGCTCAAGGAGGGGTTCAGCAGTACTTC.

The J gene is TRBJ2-7, the V gene TRBV24-1, with D possibly being TRBD2 (5 bases). V was clipped by 3 bases and J by 4 bases, with 9 bases between them. The CDR3 extends over 13 amino acids. CDR1 and CDR2 (germline): KGHDR, SFDVKD. The chain's CDR3 is CATSDAGRYEQYF. CDR3 sequence (DNA): TGTGCCACCAGTGATGCGGGTCGATACGAGCAGTACTTC.

The chain joins TRBV27 to TRBJ1-2, with TRBD1 identical over 9 bases. The germline CDR1 and CDR2 sequences are MNHEY and SMNVEV (reference sequence). V lost 8 bases to trimming and J lost 6 bases; unmatched junction nucleotides: 16. The CDR3 is 16 residues long. The CDR3 spells CASRLTGTGIPHGYTF. CDR3 bases: TGTGCCAGCCGACTGACCGGGACAGGGATCCCCCATGGCTACACCTTC.

CDR3 coding DNA: TGTGCCACCAGTGATTTGCAGGGACAGGGCAGAGATACGCAGTATTTT. It codes for CATSDLQGQGRDTQYF. V gene TRBV24-1 combines with J gene TRBJ2-3; 9 nucleotides match TRBD1. The ends lost 0 bases at V and 5 bases at J; junction bases unmatched: 5. The CDR3 has 16 residues. Germline V gene data show CDR1 as KGHDR and CDR2 as SFDVKD.

The chain uses TRBV7-9 and TRBJ2-5; TRBD1 matches 8 bases. CDR1 is SEHNR, CDR2 FQNEAQ, per germline (reference sequence). Unmatched junction bases numbered 6, after V lost 6 bases and J lost 3 bases. The CDR3 has 14 amino acids. The CDR3 is CASSPSTGEETQYF. For the CDR3, the DNA is TGTGCCAGCAGTCCCTCGACAGGGGAAGAGACCCAGTACTTC.

The chain combines TRBV30 with TRBJ2-5; 7 bases fit TRBD1. This CDR3 contains 14 residues. V dropped 0 bases and J dropped 5; count of bases not matched to a gene: 6. Germline V gives CDR1 GTSNPN, CDR2 SVGIG (reference sequence). CDR3 protein: CAWSVLTGSETQYF. The CDR3 DNA follows: TGTGCCTGGAGTGTTTTGACAGGGAGCGAGACCCAGTACTTC. Using reference TRBV30 and TRBJ2-5 for the parts outside the CDR3, the full variable domain is SQTIHQWPATLVQPVGSPLSLECTVEGTSNPNLYWYRQAAGRGLQLLFYSVGIGQISSEVPQNLSASRPQDRQFILSSKKLLLSDSGFYLCAWSVLTGSETQYFGPGTRLLVL.

The J gene is TRBJ2-1, the V gene TRBV5-1; 12 bases align to TRBD2. Looked up from germline, CDR1 is SGHRS and CDR2 is YFSETQ. The CDR3 covers 18 residues. V lost 0 bases to trimming and J lost 8 bases; unmatched junction nucleotides: 12. The chain's CDR3 is CASSLATSGRPGQDEQFF. As DNA, the CDR3 is TGCGCCAGCAGCTTGGCCACTAGCGGGAGGCCTGGGCAAGATGAGCAGTTCTTC.

This chain joins TRBV19 and TRBJ2-2; 9 bases line up with TRBD2. With V trimmed by 2 bases and J by 6 bases, 1 base remained unmatched. The CDR3 length is 14 residues. From germline, CDR1 is LNHDA and CDR2 SQIVND (reference sequence). The CDR3 protein is CASSISSGAGELFF. CDR3 DNA sequence: TGTGCCAGTAGTATATCTAGCGGGGCCGGGGAGCTGTTTTTT.

The chain joins TRBV2 to TRBJ1-6; 8 bases are a match to TRBD1. This CDR3 has 15 amino acids. V was pared by 4 bases and J by 7 bases, with 6 bases of the junction left unmatched. Germline V CDR1 and CDR2: SNHLY, FYNNEI. CDR3: CASSGQGILNSPLHF. The DNA of the CDR3 is TGTGCCAGCAGTGGACAGGGGATTCTCAATTCACCCCTCCACTTT.

The V call is TRBV29-1, the J call TRBJ2-7; unclear D gene. CDR1 and CDR2 (germline): SQVTM, ANQGSEA. CDR3 length equals 14 residues. The V end lost 6 bases, the J end lost 6 bases, and 21 bases lay between the germline ends. CDR3: CSVLTGQRPGEQYF. The CDR3 coding sequence is TGCAGCGTCCTTACCGGCCAGCGTCCGGGCGAGCAGTACTTC.

The V gene is TRBV9, the J gene TRBJ1-6, with D unclear. The CDR3 runs 15 residues. Germline V gene data show CDR1 as SGDLS and CDR2 as YYNGEE. V gave up 0 bases and J gave up 11 bases, with 15 bases separating them. CDR3 loop: CASSVESGRGTPLHF. CDR3 coding DNA: TGTGCCAGCAGCGTAGAGTCCGGCCGGGGAACACCCCTCCACTTT.

CDR3 in DNA: TGTGCCAGCAGCTTCGGGGGGGACTATGGCTACACCTTC. Encoded protein: CASSFGGDYGYTF. The chain joins TRBV5-6 to TRBJ1-2, with a weak D call TRBD1 (5 bases). Trimming stripped 2 bases from V and 3 bases from J, with 8 bases between. Per the germline V gene, CDR1 is SGHDT and CDR2 is YYEEEE. The length of the CDR3 is 13 residues. The whole variable domain, remainder taken from reference TRBV5-6 and TRBJ1-2, is DAGVTQSPTHLIKTRGQQVTLRCSPKSGHDTVSWYQQALGQGPQFIFQYYEEEERQRGNFPDRFSGHQFPNYSSELNVNALLLGDSALYLCASSFGGDYGYTFGSGTRLTVV.

The J gene is TRBJ2-2, the V gene TRBV5-1; 9 nucleotides line up with TRBD1. The V segment lost 4 bases and the J segment 3 bases; nucleotides outside the gene matches: 4. The CDR3 is 15 residues long. Germline V gene lookup returns CDR1 SGHRS and CDR2 YFSETQ. Written as DNA, the CDR3 is TGCGCCAGCAGCCTCCGGGACAGGGACACCGGGGAGCTGTTTTTT. Translated: CASSLRDRDTGELFF.

V and J are TRBV6-5 and TRBJ2-1; TRBD2 matches 7 bases. The trim removed 6 bases at V and 6 bases at J, leaving 8 bases unmatched. The germline V gene has CDR1 MNHEY and CDR2 SVGAGI. There are 14 residues in the CDR3. CDR3 bases: TGTGCCAGCAGGACTCTAAGACTAGCCAATGAGCAGTTCTTC. Its translation is CASRTLRLANEQFF.

This chain connects TRBV15 to TRBJ2-2; 8 bases map to TRBD1. Germline V gives CDR1 LNHNV, CDR2 YYDKDF (reference sequence). The CDR3 is made up of 17 amino acids. V trimming: 2 bases; J trimming: 1 base; junction bases outside the gene matches: 6. The CDR3 DNA sequence: TGTGCCACCAGCAGACCCCAGGGGGCTGTGAACACCGGGGAGCTGTTTTTT. Its translation: CATSRPQGAVNTGELFF.